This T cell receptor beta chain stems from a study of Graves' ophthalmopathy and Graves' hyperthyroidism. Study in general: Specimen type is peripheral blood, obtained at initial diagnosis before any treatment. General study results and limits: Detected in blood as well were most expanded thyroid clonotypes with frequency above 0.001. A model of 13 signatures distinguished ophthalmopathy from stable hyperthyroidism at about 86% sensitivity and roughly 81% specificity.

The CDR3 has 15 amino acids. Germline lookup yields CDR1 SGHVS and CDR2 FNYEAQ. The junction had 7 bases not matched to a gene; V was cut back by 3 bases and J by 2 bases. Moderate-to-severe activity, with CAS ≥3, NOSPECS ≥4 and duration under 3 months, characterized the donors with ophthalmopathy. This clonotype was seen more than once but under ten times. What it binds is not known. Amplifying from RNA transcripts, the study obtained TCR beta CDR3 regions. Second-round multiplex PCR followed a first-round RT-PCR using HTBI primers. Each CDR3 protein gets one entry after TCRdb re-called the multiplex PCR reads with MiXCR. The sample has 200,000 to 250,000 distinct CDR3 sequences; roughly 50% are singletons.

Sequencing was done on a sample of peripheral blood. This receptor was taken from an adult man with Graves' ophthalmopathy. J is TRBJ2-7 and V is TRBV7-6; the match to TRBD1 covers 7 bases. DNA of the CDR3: TGTGCCAGCAGCTTGGGTGGACAGGCGACCTACGAGCAGTACTTC. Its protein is CASSLGGQATYEQYF.